The T cell receptor beta chain under discussion was sequenced for a study of technical replicates of blood from a few donors. TCRdb keeps only in-frame clones here, not all; method: immunoSEQ multiplex PCR. This sample has just over 80,000 clones, with about 97% found just once. Sequencing input: T cells isolated from PBMCs. The TCR sequence derives from a human donor in good health.

The CDR3 bases are TGCGCCAGCAGGATTAGCGGGAGGATTGGGACCCAGTACTTC. Translating gives CASRISGRIGTQYF. V is TRBV10-2 and J is TRBJ2-5; TRBD2 matches at 10 bases. The CDR3 is 14 amino acids. Germline values: CDR1 WSHSY, CDR2 SAAADI. V shed 6 bases, J shed 7 bases, and the junction held 8 bases outside the gene matches.